This TCR beta chain derives from a study of blood T cell repertoires in COVID-19. Study details: There were acute and convalescent COVID-19 samples, and they came from the United States, Italy and Spain. PBMCs, B-cell-depleted T cells, or T cells provided the cDNA or gDNA that made up the material.

Germline V CDR1 and CDR2: SGHAT, FQNNGV. V was clipped by 4 bases and J by 4 bases; unmatched bases: 6. This CDR3 has 15 amino acids. Repertoires were generated with immunoSEQ multiplex PCR, while TCRdb's copy carries only in-frame clones and drops some. Counted here are some 240,000 clones, 80% to 85% occurring once; the ten biggest clones make up approximately 5.6%. The chain joins TRBV11-2 to TRBJ1-1, with 10 nucleotides matching TRBD1. The sequenced sample consisted of peripheral blood. The source is a woman in her 70s with COVID-19, enrolled during active disease. CDR3 in DNA: TGTGCCAGCAGCTGGACAGGGGGAGTCGGCACTGAAGCTTTCTTT. It encodes CASSWTGGVGTEAFF.